Presented here are 5 T cell receptor beta chains from one specimen sequenced in a study of blood T cell repertoires in COVID-19 (TCRdb year 2020). Receptor amplification or capture employed the immunoSEQ multiplex PCR assay. As stored in TCRdb, this immuneACCESS dataset retains in-frame rearrangements with V and J assigned. A fraction of the clones does not appear; measured against another copy, unresolved V genes explain less than half of the discrepancy, and the remainder lacks a known reason. For this sample there are approximately 150,000 clones; approximately 81% appear just once. Of the sample, more than 1.2% is held by the ten largest clones. The sample consisted of peripheral blood. The source is a man aged 55 to 70 with acute or convalescent COVID-19.

The chain recombines TRBV5-6 with TRBJ1-6, with D perhaps TRBD1 (5 bases). This CDR3 is built from 16 residues. Per germline, CDR1 SGHDT and CDR2 YYEEEE. The V end lost 4 bases, the J end lost 6 bases, and 17 bases lay between the germline ends. CDR3 nucleotide sequence: TGTGCCAGCAGCCCTTCCCGGACACGGCGTAATTCACCCCTCCACTTT. It codes for CASSPSRTRRNSPLHF.

The V call is TRBV28, the J call TRBJ1-6; a weak D match, TRBD1 (6 bases). Germline V lookup: CDR1 MDHEN, CDR2 SYDVKM. This CDR3 is built from 16 residues. V was trimmed by 5 bases and J by 0 bases, leaving 11 bases between them. This CDR3 reads CASSPTGSSYNSPLHF. CDR3 nucleotides: TGTGCCAGCAGTCCGACAGGCAGCTCCTATAATTCACCCCTCCACTTT.

The chain carries TRBV19 and TRBJ2-2, with D possibly being TRBD2 (6 bases). Germline-derived CDR1 and CDR2 are LNHDA and SQIVND (reference sequence). The CDR3 has 16 residues. V was cut by 6 bases and J by 4 bases, with 18 bases left in between. The CDR3 nucleotides read TGTGCCAGTAGCCTGGTCGGCGGGGTTTTCACCGGGGAGCTGTTTTTT. It is translated as CASSLVGGVFTGELFF.

The chain has TRBV12-5 and TRBJ2-6, with TRBD2 matching over 13 bases. Germline assignment: CDR1 LGHNT and CDR2 FRNRAP. Trimming took 3 bases from V and 3 from J; bases not matched to a gene: 8. The CDR3 totals 19 residues. CDR3 sequence reads: CASGFTGTSGTSGANVLTF. The CDR3 bases are TGTGCTAGTGGTTTCACCGGGACTAGCGGGACCAGTGGGGCCAACGTCCTGACTTTC.

V usage is TRBV28 and J usage is TRBJ2-7; D might be TRBD1 (5 bases). The CDR3 contains 11 residues. The V gene's germline CDR1 is MDHEN and CDR2 SYDVKM. The V end lost 8 bases, the J end lost 3 bases, and 8 bases lay between the germline ends. The CDR3: CASEGDYEQYF. The CDR3 bases are TGTGCCAGCGAAGGGGACTACGAGCAGTACTTC.